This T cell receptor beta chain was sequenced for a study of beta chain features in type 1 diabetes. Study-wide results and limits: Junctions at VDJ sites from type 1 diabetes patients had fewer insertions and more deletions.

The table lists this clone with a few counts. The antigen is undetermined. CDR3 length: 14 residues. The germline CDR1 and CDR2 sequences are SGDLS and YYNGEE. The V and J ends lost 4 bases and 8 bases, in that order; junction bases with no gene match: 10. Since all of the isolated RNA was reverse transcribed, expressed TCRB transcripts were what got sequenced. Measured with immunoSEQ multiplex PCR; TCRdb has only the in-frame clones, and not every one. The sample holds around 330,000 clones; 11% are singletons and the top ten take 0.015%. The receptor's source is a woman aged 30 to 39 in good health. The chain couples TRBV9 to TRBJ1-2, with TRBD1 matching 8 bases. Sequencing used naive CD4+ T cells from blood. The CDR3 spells CASSQISGGRGYTF. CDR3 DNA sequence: TGTGCCAGCAGCCAAATCTCAGGGGGCAGGGGCTACACCTTC.